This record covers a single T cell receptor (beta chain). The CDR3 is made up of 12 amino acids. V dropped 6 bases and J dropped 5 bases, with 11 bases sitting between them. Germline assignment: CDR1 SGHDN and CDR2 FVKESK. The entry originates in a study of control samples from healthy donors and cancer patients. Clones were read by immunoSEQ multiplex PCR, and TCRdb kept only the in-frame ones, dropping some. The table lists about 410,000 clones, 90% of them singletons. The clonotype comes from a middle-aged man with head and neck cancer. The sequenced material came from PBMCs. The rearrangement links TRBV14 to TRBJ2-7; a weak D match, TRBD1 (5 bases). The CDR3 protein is CASSPWGDEQYF. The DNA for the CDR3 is TGTGCCAGCAGTCCGTGGGGCGACGAGCAGTACTTC. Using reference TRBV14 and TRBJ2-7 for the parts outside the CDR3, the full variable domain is EAGVTQFPSHSVIEKGQTVTLRCDPISGHDNLYWYRRVMGKEIKFLLHFVKESKQDESGMPNNRFLAERTGGTYSTLKVQPAELEDSGVYFCASSPWGDEQYFGPGTRLTVT.